The source of this T cell receptor beta chain is a study of neoadjuvant anti-PD-1 for oral cavity cancer. Survey sequencing of tumors mostly used 4.8 ug DNA, two replicates. The repertoire was sequenced with immunoSEQ multiplex PCR; TCRdb's copy has only in-frame clones and lacks some. The table lists 6,000 to 7,000 clones, around 50% of them singletons, with roughly 28% in the top ten. These newly diagnosed stage II-IVA oral cavity squamous cell carcinoma patients had no prior systemic or radiation treatment. Points from the study as a whole: Higher pretreatment Treg/Th17 ratios tracked higher pretreatment blood clonality.

Losses at the gene ends were 2 bases for V and 2 bases for J; bases not matched to a gene: 17. The germline V gene encodes CDR1 SGDLS and CDR2 YYNGEE. CDR3 length equals 20 residues. In its sample, this clone was seen a few times. Its antigen is not identified. This receptor was obtained from a person between 40 and 85 years old with oral cavity squamous cell carcinoma. The sample in question was tumor tissue, obtained before nivolumab (anti-PD-1) treatment. The chain combines TRBV9 with TRBJ2-1, with 9 bases matching TRBD1. CDR3: CASSVEDGLPGTGTYNEQFF. DNA of the CDR3: TGTGCCAGCAGCGTCGAGGACGGCCTACCCGGGACAGGGACCTACAATGAGCAGTTCTTC.